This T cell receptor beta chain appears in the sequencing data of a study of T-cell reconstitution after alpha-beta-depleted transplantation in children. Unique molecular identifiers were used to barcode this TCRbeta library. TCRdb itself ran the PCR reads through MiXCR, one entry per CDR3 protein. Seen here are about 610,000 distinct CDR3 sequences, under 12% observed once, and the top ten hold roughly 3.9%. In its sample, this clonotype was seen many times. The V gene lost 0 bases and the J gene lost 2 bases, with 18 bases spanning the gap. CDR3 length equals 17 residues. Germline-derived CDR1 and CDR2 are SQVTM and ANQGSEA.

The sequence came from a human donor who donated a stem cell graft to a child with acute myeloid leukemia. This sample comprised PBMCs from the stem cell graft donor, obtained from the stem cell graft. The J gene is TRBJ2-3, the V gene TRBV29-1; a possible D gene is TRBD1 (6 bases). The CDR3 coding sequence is TGCAGCGTTGAAGATCCTAGGGGGACCGAAAACACAGATACGCAGTATTTT. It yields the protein CSVEDPRGTENTDTQYF.